These 29 T cell receptor beta chains were all obtained from the same sample, sequenced in a study of blood T cell repertoires in COVID-19. Assay used: immunoSEQ multiplex PCR; TCRdb lists only in-frame clones, some missing. The data hold fewer than 90,000 clones, with roughly 80% observed a single time. The material sequenced was peripheral blood. Source of these receptors: a man in his sixties or seventies with COVID-19, enrolled during active disease.

The V gene is TRBV12-3 or TRBV12-4, the J gene TRBJ1-1; a weak D match, TRBD1 (5 bases). Trimming pared 3 bases from V and 10 bases from J, leaving 12 bases between. The CDR3 consists of 12 residues. This CDR3 reads CASSFWQGRAFF. DNA for the CDR3: TGTGCCAGCAGTTTCTGGCAGGGAAGAGCTTTCTTT.

The chain employs TRBV7-9 and TRBJ2-1; TRBD2 is a possible D gene (6 bases). The V end lost 4 bases, the J end lost 3 bases, and 22 bases lay between the germline ends. CDR1 is SEHNR, CDR2 FQNEAQ, per germline (reference sequence). This CDR3 contains 18 residues. In nucleotides, the CDR3 is TGTGCCAGCAGCTACCCTGTGTCGGGACTCCTGATCTACAATGAGCAGTTCTTC. Translation: CASSYPVSGLLIYNEQFF. Full variable domain (rest looked up from reference TRBV7-9 and TRBJ2-1): DTGVSQNPRHKITKRGQNVTFRCDPISEHNRLYWYRQTLGQGPEFLTYFQNEAQLEKSRLLSDRFSAERPKGSFSTLEIQRTEQGDSAMYLCASSYPVSGLLIYNEQFFGPGTRLTVL.

This chain connects TRBV20-1 to TRBJ2-7; D remains ambiguous. Looked up from germline, CDR1 is DFQATT and CDR2 is SNEGSKA (reference sequence). The V gene lost 6 bases and the J gene lost 6 bases, with 12 bases spanning the gap. This CDR3 region has 11 residues. CDR3: CSATFMAEQYF. For the CDR3, the DNA is TGCAGTGCCACCTTTATGGCCGAGCAGTACTTC.

V usage is TRBV11-2 and J usage is TRBJ2-3, with a weak D call TRBD2 (6 bases). CDR1 SGHAT and CDR2 FQNNGV come from the germline V gene. Trimming removed 2 bases at V and 4 bases at J, with 13 bases between. The CDR3 runs 15 residues. CDR3 coding DNA: TGTGCCAGCAGCTTAAGTGTAGCGGCCCCAGATACGCAGTATTTT. Encoded protein: CASSLSVAAPDTQYF.

The chain carries TRBV7-2 and TRBJ1-3, with a possible D match to TRBD1 (5 bases). Germline V gene data show CDR1 as SGHTA and CDR2 as FQGNSA. This CDR3 comprises 14 residues. Trimming removed 5 bases at V and 1 base at J, with 9 bases between. CDR3 region: CASSPGGSGNTIYF. The DNA of the CDR3 is TGTGCCAGCAGCCCCGGGGGGTCTGGAAACACCATATATTTT.

The chain couples TRBV9 to TRBJ1-1; TRBD1 might be the D (6 bases). V dropped 3 bases and J dropped 1 base, with 13 bases sitting between them. CDR3 length: 15 amino acids. Germline lookup yields CDR1 SGDLS and CDR2 YYNGEE. CDR3 coding DNA: TGTGCCAGCAGCGCCGACAGGATTGGGAACACTGAAGCTTTCTTT. It encodes CASSADRIGNTEAFF.

The chain is built from TRBV7-9 and TRBJ2-1; D not certain. The CDR3 loop spans 12 amino acids. The germline gives CDR1 SEHNR, CDR2 FQNEAQ (reference sequence). The germline V and J ends were trimmed by 4 bases and 10 bases, with 11 bases remaining between them. In nucleotides, the CDR3 is TGTGCCAGCAGCTCAATTCGGGTCGAGCAGTTCTTC. Translating gives CASSSIRVEQFF.

V usage is TRBV7-9 and J usage is TRBJ2-3; 7 positions match TRBD1. Germline CDR1 and CDR2: SEHNR and FQNEAQ (reference sequence). Trimming took 5 bases from V and 1 from J; bases not matched to a gene: 3. This CDR3 is 14 amino acids long. The CDR3 region has the DNA TGTGCCAGCAGCCCGGGACAGCGCACAGATACGCAGTATTTT. Protein product: CASSPGQRTDTQYF.

The chain links TRBV18 to TRBJ2-1, with a tentative D call TRBD2 (6 bases). Germline assignment: CDR1 KGHSH and CDR2 LQKENI. Trimming removed 2 bases from V and 0 bases from J, with 8 bases in between. The CDR3 covers 15 residues. The CDR3 region is CASSPGGVSYNEQFF. The DNA of the CDR3 is TGTGCCAGCTCACCAGGCGGGGTCTCCTACAATGAGCAGTTCTTC.

J is TRBJ2-2 and V is TRBV3-1 (or the pseudogene TRBV3-2), with TRBD2 matching over 9 bases. This CDR3 is 14 amino acids long. Germline CDR1 LGHDT, CDR2 YNNKEL (reference sequence). V was clipped by 6 bases and J by 6 bases; unmatched bases: 5. The CDR3 sequence: CASRGLAESGELFF. The CDR3 DNA is TGTGCCAGCAGGGGACTAGCTGAGTCCGGGGAGCTGTTTTTT.

V and J are TRBV4-2 and TRBJ1-2; D remains ambiguous. The germline V gene encodes CDR1 LGHNA and CDR2 YNFKEQ. The CDR3 runs 15 residues. The V gene lost 4 bases and the J gene lost 0 bases, with 12 bases spanning the gap. CDR3 loop: CASSRLTDSNYGYTF. CDR3 nucleotides: TGTGCCAGCAGCCGACTCACGGACTCTAACTATGGCTACACCTTC.

The rearrangement links TRBV7-6 to TRBJ2-7; the match to TRBD1 covers 7 bases. This CDR3 comprises 15 residues. Losses at the gene ends were 9 bases for V and 1 base for J; bases not matched to a gene: 12. Germline assignment: CDR1 SGHVS and CDR2 FNYEAQ. The CDR3 here is CARRSRDRSSYEQYF. The CDR3, as DNA: TGTGCCAGAAGAAGCCGGGACAGAAGTTCCTACGAGCAGTACTTC.

The V gene is TRBV19, the J gene TRBJ1-3; possibly TRBD1 for D (5 bases). The germline CDR1 and CDR2 sequences are LNHDA and SQIVND (reference sequence). V was clipped by 7 bases and J by 0 bases, with 16 bases between them. The CDR3 spans 16 residues. The CDR3 is CASTLGAADSGNTIYF. CDR3 DNA sequence: TGTGCCAGTACCCTAGGGGCAGCAGACTCTGGAAACACCATATATTTT.

The chain carries TRBV5-1 and TRBJ2-3, with 8 bases identical to TRBD1. V trimming: 0 bases; J trimming: 4 bases; junction bases outside the gene matches: 4. The CDR3 has 15 residues. Germline CDR1 SGHRS, CDR2 YFSETQ. CDR3 DNA: TGCGCCAGCAGCTTGGGTGGACAGGGACCAGATACGCAGTATTTT. Protein product: CASSLGGQGPDTQYF.

V gene TRBV21-1 combines with J gene TRBJ2-7; the table's D gene call, TRBD2, was not cross checked with the DNA. TRBV21-1 is reported as a pseudogene. The CDR3 has 15 residues. The DNA for the CDR3 is TGTGCCAGCAGCACCCGGACTAGCGCTGCCTACGAGCAGTACTTC. Its protein is CASSTRTSAAYEQYF.

This clone was found a few times. V and J are TRBV11-1 and TRBJ1-3; unclear D gene. V lost 5 bases and J lost 0, with 5 bases in between. This CDR3 comprises 13 residues. Germline V gene sequence: CDR1 SGHAT, CDR2 FQDESV (reference sequence). The CDR3, as DNA: TGTGCCAGCAGCCAGATCTCTGGAAACACCATATATTTT. It is translated as CASSQISGNTIYF.

This clone was counted once. This chain joins TRBV21-1 and TRBJ1-6; the D segment call TRBD1 is taken from the table without a DNA check. TRBV21-1 is reported as a pseudogene. The CDR3 runs 18 residues. DNA for the CDR3: TGTGCCAGCAGCAATGTCCAGGGGGCAATCCCGTATAATTCACCCCTCCACTTT. Translation gives CASSNVQGAIPYNSPLHF.

The chain couples TRBV6-1 to TRBJ2-4; 10 bases are shared with TRBD1. The germline CDR1 and CDR2 sequences are MNHNS and SASEGT. V dropped 3 bases and J dropped 4; count of bases not matched to a gene: 12. This CDR3 is built from 18 residues. CDR3 DNA sequence: TGTGCCAGCAGTGACGGGTTGGGGACAGGGGTCCCTAAAAACATTCAGTACTTC. Its protein product is CASSDGLGTGVPKNIQYF.

The V gene is TRBV7-2, the J gene TRBJ1-1; 8 bases are shared with TRBD1. There are 12 residues in the CDR3. In germline, CDR1 is SGHTA, CDR2 FQGNSA. Trimming at V came to 4 bases and at J to 8 bases, leaving 3 bases not matched to a gene. CDR3 region: CASSSTGGEAFF. CDR3 DNA sequence: TGTGCCAGCAGCTCTACAGGGGGAGAAGCTTTCTTT. Supplemented by reference TRBV7-2 and TRBJ1-1, the full variable domain reads GAGVSQSPSNKVTEKGKDVELRCDPISGHTALYWYRQSLGQGLEFLIYFQGNSAPDKSGLPSDRFSAERTGGSVSTLTIQRTQQEDSAVYLCASSSTGGEAFFGQGTRLTVV.

This clone came up once. V usage is TRBV5-1 and J usage is TRBJ2-1; maybe TRBD1 (6 bases). The CDR3 sequence is 15 residues long. Germline V gene lookup returns CDR1 SGHRS and CDR2 YFSETQ. Between the trimmed V and J ends, which lost 4 bases and 8 bases, there was a span of 19 bases. The CDR3 bases are TGCGCCAGCAGCCCGGTGACAGGCCCAAGGGATGAGCAGTTCTTC. The encoded protein is CASSPVTGPRDEQFF. Full variable domain (outside the CDR3, taken from reference TRBV5-1 and TRBJ2-1): KAGVTQTPRYLIKTRGQQVTLSCSPISGHRSVSWYQQTPGQGLQFLFEYFSETQRNKGNFPGRFSGRQFSNSRSEMNVSTLELGDSALYLCASSPVTGPRDEQFFGPGTRLTVL.

This clone has just a few counts. The V and J genes are TRBV5-8 and TRBJ2-1; 9 bases agree with TRBD1. The CDR3 contains 14 residues. After removal of 4 bases from V and 7 bases from J, the junction contained 6 bases not matched to a gene. Germline V gives CDR1 SGHTS, CDR2 YDEGEE. CDR3 sequence: CASSKGDRVNEQFF. The CDR3 DNA follows: TGTGCCAGCAGCAAAGGGGACAGGGTAAATGAGCAGTTCTTC.

The chain uses TRBV10-3 and TRBJ2-2; a weak D match, TRBD1 (5 bases). The CDR3 length is 15 residues. CDR1 is ENHRY and CDR2 is SYGVKD in the germline V gene. Trimming shortened V by 3 bases and J by 5 bases, and 13 bases separated the two germline ends. DNA of the CDR3: TGTGCCATCAGTGACCGGAATAGGGGAACCGGGGAGCTGTTTTTT. It is translated as CAISDRNRGTGELFF.

The chain uses TRBV7-3 and TRBJ1-2; D might be TRBD1 (6 bases). Germline V gene data show CDR1 as SGHTA and CDR2 as FQGTGA. The V gene lost 5 bases and the J gene lost 0 bases, with 13 bases spanning the gap. This CDR3 is 15 amino acids long. This CDR3 is CASSETGSPNYGYTF. The CDR3 nucleotides read TGTGCCAGCAGCGAAACAGGGTCCCCTAACTATGGCTACACCTTC. Combining the CDR3 with reference TRBV7-3 and TRBJ1-2 gives the whole variable domain GAGVSQTPSNKVTEKGKYVELRCDPISGHTALYWYRQSLGQGPEFLIYFQGTGAADDSGLPNDRFFAVRPEGSVSTLKIQRTERGDSAVYLCASSETGSPNYGYTFGSGTRLTVV.

The chain links TRBV2 to TRBJ1-2; TRBD1 agrees at 7 bases. Trimming removed 6 bases from V and 4 bases from J; junction bases left unmatched: 5. Germline CDR1 SNHLY, CDR2 FYNNEI. This CDR3 has 13 amino acids. The CDR3: CASSVTGAYGYTF. CDR3 DNA sequence: TGTGCCAGCAGCGTAACAGGGGCCTATGGCTACACCTTC.

This chain uses TRBV19 with TRBJ2-3; D not certain. Germline CDR1 reads LNHDA; CDR2 reads SQIVND (reference sequence). CDR3 length: 13 amino acids. Deletions cut 4 bases from V and 4 bases from J, with 9 bases between. Here the CDR3 DNA reads TGTGCCAGTAGTACCGGTCGGGCAGATACGCAGTATTTT. This encodes CASSTGRADTQYF.

This chain joins TRBV19 and TRBJ1-5, with D perhaps matching TRBD1 (5 bases). CDR3 length: 13 residues. Trimming took off 3 bases at V and 9 bases at J, with 12 bases between the two ends. Looked up from germline, CDR1 is LNHDA and CDR2 is SQIVND (reference sequence). The CDR3 protein is CASSIPRQLPQHF. DNA of the CDR3: TGTGCCAGTAGTATCCCCCGACAGTTGCCCCAGCATTTT.

The V and J genes are TRBV5-4 and TRBJ2-5, with 7 bases matching TRBD1. The germline V gene encodes CDR1 SGHNT and CDR2 YYREEE (reference sequence). The CDR3 is 14 residues long. With 4 bases clipped from V and 4 bases from J, the junction kept 7 bases outside the gene matches. As DNA, the CDR3 is TGTGCCAGCAGCCTACAGGGGATGGGAGAGACCCAGTACTTC. Encoded protein: CASSLQGMGETQYF.

This clone is a singleton in its sample. The chain carries TRBV3-1 (or the pseudogene TRBV3-2) and TRBJ1-3; D gene uncertain. The CDR3 is 15 residues long. The germline V and J ends were trimmed by 0 bases and 1 base, with 7 bases remaining between them. Germline CDR1 is LGHDT and CDR2 is YNNKEL (reference sequence). Here the CDR3 reads CASSQDLTSGNTIYF. DNA for the CDR3: TGTGCCAGCAGCCAAGATCTAACTTCTGGAAACACCATATATTTT.

The chain joins TRBV19 to TRBJ2-7; a weak D match, TRBD1 (7 bases). The CDR3 spans 14 residues. Germline V gives CDR1 LNHDA, CDR2 SQIVND (reference sequence). The V end was cut by 4 bases, the J end by 3 bases, with 13 bases between. The CDR3 coding sequence is TGTGCCAGTAGTAGGGCAGGGGGGATCTACGAGCAGTACTTC. The encoded protein is CASSRAGGIYEQYF.